This T cell receptor (beta chain) was observed in a study of blood T cells in healthy people across ages. The CDR3 extends over 14 amino acids. V was cut by 10 bases and J by 5 bases, with 17 bases left in between. The V gene's germline CDR1 is SGHTA and CDR2 FQGNSA. With a J-beta primer mix and a sample-barcoded 5' primer, a second PCR ran about 7 to 12 cycles. Each cDNA molecule was tagged by a template-switch adaptor with 12 random nucleotides. One entry per CDR3 protein, called by TCRdb with MiXCR from the 5' RACE reads. The sample holds approximately 850,000 distinct CDR3 sequences, roughly 50% seen once.

Material for sequencing was blood. This TCR was recovered from a man aged 30-40 years in good health. The chain recombines TRBV7-2 with TRBJ2-2; perhaps TRBD2 as D (6 bases). This CDR3 reads CATQGLPGTGELFF. CDR3 DNA sequence: TGTGCCACCCAGGGACTCCCTGGAACCGGGGAGCTGTTTTTT.